One sample yielded the 32 T cell receptor beta chains listed below, sequenced in a study of T cell changes during pregnancy in multiple sclerosis. Only in-frame clones appear in the TCRdb table, and some are missing; sequencing was by immunoSEQ multiplex PCR. The data hold fewer than 110,000 clones, with approximately 92% observed a single time. Specimen: peripheral blood, collected in the second trimester of pregnancy. Receptor source: a female donor with multiple sclerosis, enrolled in a pregnancy study.

The chain couples TRBV9 to TRBJ2-1, with 7 nucleotides matching TRBD1. The CDR3 loop spans 15 amino acids. Unmatched junction bases numbered 4, after V lost 4 bases and J lost 0 bases. CDR1 is SGDLS and CDR2 is YYNGEE in the germline V gene. CDR3 protein: CASSTGDLSYNEQFF. In DNA form, the CDR3 reads TGTGCCAGCAGCACAGGGGATCTCTCCTACAATGAGCAGTTCTTC.

The gene calls are TRBV2 and TRBJ2-2; perhaps TRBD2 as D (7 bases). V was trimmed by 2 bases and J by 6 bases, leaving 13 bases between them. CDR1 SNHLY and CDR2 FYNNEI come from the germline V gene. This CDR3 comprises 15 residues. The CDR3 protein is CASSERGGASGELFF. The CDR3 DNA is TGTGCCAGCAGTGAAAGGGGGGGCGCATCCGGGGAGCTGTTTTTT.

The chain's CDR3 is CASSHQGVWSGANVLTF. The CDR3, as DNA: TGCGCCAGCAGCCACCAGGGGGTATGGTCTGGGGCCAACGTCCTGACTTTC. The V gene is TRBV4-1, the J gene TRBJ2-6, with 7 bases aligning to TRBD1. This CDR3 spans 17 amino acids. Trimming at V came to 3 bases and at J to 1 base, leaving 6 bases not matched to a gene. Germline V gene sequence: CDR1 MGHRA, CDR2 YSYEKL.

The chain is built from TRBV5-8 and TRBJ1-4; 7 bases match TRBD1. This CDR3 comprises 14 residues. Trimming took 7 bases from V and 3 from J; bases not matched to a gene: 6. CDR1 and CDR2 (germline): SGHTS, YDEGEE. The CDR3 DNA reads TGTGCCAGCGGAAGGGGGCCGGCTAATGAAAAACTGTTTTTT. This codes for CASGRGPANEKLFF.

The gene calls are TRBV5-1 and TRBJ2-7, with 8 bases matching TRBD2. This CDR3 has 16 amino acids. V was pared by 0 bases and J by 3 bases, with 8 bases of the junction left unmatched. Germline V gives CDR1 SGHRS, CDR2 YFSETQ. Here the CDR3 reads CASSLAPSTSGYEQYF. CDR3 sequence (DNA): TGCGCCAGCAGCTTGGCCCCTTCAACTAGCGGCTACGAGCAGTACTTC.

This chain links TRBV6-5 with TRBJ2-7; possibly TRBD2 for D (6 bases). Germline V lookup: CDR1 MNHEY, CDR2 SVGAGI. This CDR3 region has 13 residues. Trimming left V 10 bases short and J 1 base short, with 14 bases between. The CDR3 DNA follows: TGTGCCATCAGGCGGGGAGGATCCTACGAGCAGTACTTC. Amino acid sequence: CAIRRGGSYEQYF.

This chain uses TRBV19 with TRBJ2-5, with D possibly being TRBD1 (6 bases). Germline assignment: CDR1 LNHDA and CDR2 SQIVND (reference sequence). V dropped 6 bases and J dropped 4 bases, with 12 bases sitting between them. The CDR3 contains 13 residues. This CDR3 reads CASRARGGETQYF. The DNA of the CDR3 is TGTGCCAGTAGGGCCCGAGGGGGAGAGACCCAGTACTTC.

The chain links TRBV7-9 to TRBJ2-3, with D maybe TRBD2 (6 bases). The germline V and J ends were trimmed by 4 bases and 6 bases, with 17 bases remaining between them. CDR1 SEHNR and CDR2 FQNEAQ come from the germline V gene (reference sequence). The CDR3 covers 15 residues. The CDR3 loop is CASSSTRDFSDTQYF. The CDR3 coding sequence is TGTGCCAGCAGCTCCACGCGGGATTTTTCCGATACGCAGTATTTT.

The CDR3 nucleotides are TGTGCCAGCTCAGCGTCAGGGGATCACACTGAAGCTTTCTTT. Protein: CASSASGDHTEAFF. V and J are TRBV18 and TRBJ1-1, with D maybe TRBD1 (6 bases). The V end lost 5 bases, the J end lost 3 bases, and 13 bases lay between the germline ends. Germline V lookup: CDR1 KGHSH, CDR2 LQKENI. This CDR3 spans 14 amino acids.

The V call is TRBV10-2, the J call TRBJ2-1; 9 bases map to TRBD2. Germline CDR1 is WSHSY and CDR2 is SAAADI. V shed 3 bases and J 12 bases; nucleotides not matched to a gene: 12. The CDR3 length is 15 residues. The CDR3 is CASSDLGGRGVGQFF. The CDR3 DNA sequence: TGCGCCAGCAGTGATCTTGGCGGGAGGGGGGTAGGGCAGTTCTTC.

J is TRBJ1-2 and V is TRBV7-2; the D gene is possibly TRBD1 (6 bases). The CDR3 runs to 13 residues. Germline loops: CDR1 SGHTA, CDR2 FQGNSA. Trimming stripped 3 bases from V and 4 bases from J, with 9 bases between. The chain's CDR3 is CASSFGTSYGYTF. The DNA for the CDR3 is TGTGCCAGCAGCTTTGGGACATCCTATGGCTACACCTTC.

The rearrangement links TRBV7-9 to TRBJ2-7, with TRBD1 identical over 8 bases. The ends lost 5 bases at V and 3 bases at J; junction bases unmatched: 9. The CDR3 runs to 15 residues. Germline V CDR1 and CDR2: SEHNR, FQNEAQ (reference sequence). The CDR3 region has the DNA TGTGCCAGCAGCCGGACAGGGAGGTTCGTCTACGAGCAGTACTTC. This sequence encodes CASSRTGRFVYEQYF.

CDR3 nucleotides: TGTGCCAGCAGTTTGAGAGATACGCAGTATTTT. Translating it yields CASSLRDTQYF. The chain is built from TRBV27 and TRBJ2-3; D unclear. This CDR3 region has 11 residues. The germline V and J ends were trimmed by 3 bases and 5 bases, with 3 bases remaining between them. The germline V gene encodes CDR1 MNHEY and CDR2 SMNVEV (reference sequence).

The chain's CDR3 is CASSQRTGDQETQYF. The CDR3 nucleotides are TGTGCCAGCAGCCAGCGCACCGGGGACCAAGAGACCCAGTACTTC. V and J are TRBV13 and TRBJ2-5; D may be TRBD2 (5 bases). CDR1 PRHDT and CDR2 FYEKMQ come from the germline V gene (reference sequence). Trimming took 5 bases from V and 0 from J, leaving 13 bases between them. The CDR3 has 15 amino acids. The variable domain in full, with the rest retrieved from reference TRBV13 and TRBJ2-5, is AAGVIQSPRHLIKEKRETATLKCYPIPRHDTVYWYQQGPGQDPQFLISFYEKMQSDKGSIPDRFSAQQFSDYHSELNMSSLELGDSALYFCASSQRTGDQETQYFGPGTRLLVL.

The chain uses TRBV30 and TRBJ1-1; D gene ambiguous. The CDR3 covers 14 residues. The V gene lost 5 bases and the J gene lost 1 base, with 14 bases spanning the gap. Germline loops: CDR1 GTSNPN, CDR2 SVGIG (reference sequence). This chain's CDR3 is CAWGPTARNTEAFF. The CDR3 DNA reads TGTGCCTGGGGGCCGACCGCCCGGAACACTGAAGCTTTCTTT.

The J gene is TRBJ1-2, the V gene TRBV25-1; 7 bases line up with TRBD1. CDR1 and CDR2 (germline): MGHDK, SYGVNS. Unmatched junction bases numbered 7, after V lost 5 bases and J lost 4 bases. The length of the CDR3 is 14 residues. CDR3 in amino acids: CASSSDRTSYGYTF. The CDR3 DNA reads as TGTGCCAGCAGTTCGGACAGGACTTCCTATGGCTACACCTTC.

The chain recombines TRBV5-4 with TRBJ1-2; 8 nucleotides agree with TRBD1. The CDR3 is made up of 14 amino acids. Germline V gene data show CDR1 as SGHNT and CDR2 as YYREEE (reference sequence). V lost 6 bases and J lost 5; bases outside the gene matches: 9. The CDR3 DNA follows: TGTGCCAGCATCGACCGGACAGGGAAGTATGGCTACACCTTC. It encodes CASIDRTGKYGYTF.

The chain is built from TRBV28 and TRBJ1-2; 7 nucleotides line up with TRBD1. V lost 6 bases to trimming and J lost 6 bases; unmatched junction nucleotides: 4. Germline V gene lookup returns CDR1 MDHEN and CDR2 SYDVKM. There are 12 residues in the CDR3. The CDR3 DNA reads TGTGCCAGCAGGACAGGGACAAATGGCTACACCTTC. Translated, it gives CASRTGTNGYTF.

The J gene is TRBJ2-3, the V gene TRBV27, with TRBD2 as a possible D gene (5 bases). CDR1 is MNHEY and CDR2 is SMNVEV in the germline V gene (reference sequence). The CDR3 contains 14 residues. Between the trimmed V and J ends, which lost 2 bases and 4 bases, there was a span of 10 bases. The CDR3 coding sequence is TGTGCCAGCAGTTTAACTAGACCTGCAGATACGCAGTATTTT. It encodes CASSLTRPADTQYF.

In nucleotides, the CDR3 is TGTGCCAGTAGTACGGGACAGTCCGGCTCCTACAATGAGCAGTTCTTC. Its translation: CASSTGQSGSYNEQFF. The chain joins TRBV19 to TRBJ2-1, with 7 bases aligning to TRBD1. Germline trimming cut 4 bases from V and 0 bases from J; bases unmatched to any gene: 6. The V gene's germline CDR1 is LNHDA and CDR2 SQIVND (reference sequence). CDR3 size: 16 residues.

The rearrangement joins TRBV5-1 to TRBJ1-2; D gene uncertain. V was shortened by 0 bases and J by 3 bases, with 6 bases between the two germline ends. Per germline, CDR1 SGHRS and CDR2 YFSETQ. CDR3 length: 13 residues. In DNA form, the CDR3 reads TGCGCCAGCAGCTTGGGTCTAGACTATGGCTACACCTTC. This codes for CASSLGLDYGYTF.

The chain links TRBV5-4 to TRBJ2-3; possibly TRBD2 for D (6 bases). This CDR3 has 15 amino acids. Looked up from germline, CDR1 is SGHNT and CDR2 is YYREEE (reference sequence). The V end lost 3 bases, the J end lost 0 bases, and 11 bases lay between the germline ends. The CDR3 protein is CASSWRLASTDTQYF. DNA of the CDR3: TGTGCCAGCAGCTGGCGTCTAGCGAGCACAGATACGCAGTATTTT.

This clone is a singleton in its sample. The DNA of the CDR3 is TGTGCCAGCAGTCTCGACAGGGGGCGCGAGGGGGGAAAACTGTTTTTT. As protein: CASSLDRGREGGKLFF. The chain links TRBV6-6 to TRBJ1-4; 10 bases fit TRBD1. Germline loops: CDR1 MNHNY, CDR2 SVGAGI (reference sequence). V shed 5 bases and J 10 bases; nucleotides not matched to a gene: 13. The CDR3 length is 16 residues.

The table lists this clone with a count of one. The gene calls are TRBV19 and TRBJ2-3; weak D call: TRBD2 (5 bases). Germline lookup yields CDR1 LNHDA and CDR2 SQIVND (reference sequence). The V and J ends lost 3 bases and 8 bases respectively, with 18 bases between them. CDR3 length: 15 amino acids. CDR3 sequence reads: CASSISGGPSPTQYF. CDR3 DNA sequence: TGTGCCAGTAGTATCTCGGGCGGGCCCTCGCCTACGCAGTATTTT.

This chain uses TRBV7-2 with TRBJ2-3; D remains ambiguous. In germline, CDR1 is SGHTA, CDR2 FQGNSA. The CDR3 is made up of 12 amino acids. Trimming shortened V by 5 bases and J by 5 bases, and 8 bases separated the two germline ends. The CDR3 DNA reads TGTGCCAGCAGCCAGCCTAGAGATACGCAGTATTTT. It yields the protein CASSQPRDTQYF.

The V and J genes are TRBV7-6 and TRBJ2-1, with 8 positions matching TRBD1. After removal of 3 bases from V and 8 bases from J, the junction contained 12 bases not matched to a gene. Germline CDR1 is SGHVS and CDR2 is FNYEAQ. The CDR3 contains 16 residues. CDR3 sequence: CASSFVVGQVADEQFF. The CDR3 DNA reads TGTGCCAGCAGCTTCGTAGTGGGACAGGTTGCCGATGAGCAGTTCTTC. The whole variable domain, remainder taken from reference TRBV7-6 and TRBJ2-1, is GAGVSQSPRYKVTKRGQDVALRCDPISGHVSLYWYRQALGQGPEFLTYFNYEAQQDKSGLPNDRFSAERPEGSISTLTIQRTEQRDSAMYRCASSFVVGQVADEQFFGPGTRLTVL.

This chain joins TRBV30 and TRBJ2-7; unclear D gene. CDR1 GTSNPN and CDR2 SVGIG come from the germline V gene (reference sequence). The CDR3 runs to 14 residues. V was pared by 1 base and J by 1 base, with 11 bases between. The CDR3 sequence is CAWSATHGSYEQYF. The DNA of the CDR3 is TGTGCCTGGAGTGCTACGCACGGGTCCTACGAGCAGTACTTC.

This rearrangement joins TRBV7-2 to TRBJ2-7, with 12 bases identical to TRBD2. V was clipped by 2 bases and J by 5 bases; unmatched bases: 7. The germline V gene has CDR1 SGHTA and CDR2 FQGNSA. The length of the CDR3 is 16 residues. CDR3 sequence (DNA): TGTGCCAGCAGCTTACAGGGACTAGCGGGTTTCCACGAGCAGTACTTC. This gives the protein CASSLQGLAGFHEQYF.

The rearrangement joins TRBV4-1 to TRBJ2-3; 7 bases are a match to TRBD2. In germline, CDR1 is MGHRA, CDR2 YSYEKL. Trimming at V came to 4 bases and at J to 4 bases, leaving 17 bases not matched to a gene. The CDR3 is 18 residues long. CDR3 nucleotide sequence: TGCGCCAGCAGCCCCCGATCACGGGGAGGGGTTTTCCCAGATACGCAGTATTTT. This encodes CASSPRSRGGVFPDTQYF.

V gene TRBV5-6 combines with J gene TRBJ2-7, with a tentative D call TRBD2 (6 bases). Per the germline V gene, CDR1 is SGHDT and CDR2 is YYEEEE. The ends were cut back, 3 bases at V and 6 bases at J, with 19 bases in the middle. The CDR3 is 15 amino acids. The CDR3, as DNA: TGTGCCAGCAGCTCTCCTGAGGATCTAGCGAGCGAGCAGTACTTC. Its protein is CASSSPEDLASEQYF.

This chain connects TRBV6-1 to TRBJ2-7, with TRBD1 matching 7 bases. CDR3 size: 14 residues. V was pared by 6 bases and J by 0 bases, with 5 bases of the junction left unmatched. Germline lookup yields CDR1 MNHNS and CDR2 SASEGT. The CDR3 reads CASSAGTDSYEQYF. Here the CDR3 DNA reads TGTGCCAGCAGCGCCGGGACAGACTCCTACGAGCAGTACTTC.

This chain uses TRBV27 with TRBJ2-7; 13 bases line up with TRBD2. This CDR3 is built from 15 residues. The germline V gene has CDR1 MNHEY and CDR2 SMNVEV (reference sequence). Germline trimming cut 5 bases from V and 2 bases from J; bases unmatched to any gene: 3. The CDR3 DNA reads TGTGCCAGCAGTCCACTAGCGGGGGGGGCCTACGAGCAGTACTTC. As protein: CASSPLAGGAYEQYF.